This TCR beta chain was recovered during a study of blood T cell repertoires in COVID-19. On the study more broadly: Sources were T cells, B-cell-depleted T cells, or PBMCs; the material itself was cDNA or gDNA.

This CDR3 region has 13 residues. CDR1 and CDR2 from the germline V gene are SEHNR and FQNEAQ (reference sequence). After removal of 3 bases from V and 15 bases from J, the junction contained 11 bases not matched to a gene. Authors' processing steps: The assay estimated nucleated cells by amplifying reference gene primers. Using immunoSEQ multiplex PCR, the repertoire was profiled, and TCRdb retains in-frame clones only, with some absent. V and J calls and clone size follow that table, whereas D and trimming were derived from the DNA. The table shows hundreds of thousands of clones, with about 85% occurring only once.

The chain carries TRBV7-9 and TRBJ2-1; TRBD1 aligns across 7 bases. The sequenced material came from peripheral blood. The clonotype comes from a woman between 45 and 60 years old with active or convalescent COVID-19. The CDR3 nucleotides read TGTGCCAGCAGCTTGGAAAACGACAGGGTACGGTTCTTC. Protein product: CASSLENDRVRFF.